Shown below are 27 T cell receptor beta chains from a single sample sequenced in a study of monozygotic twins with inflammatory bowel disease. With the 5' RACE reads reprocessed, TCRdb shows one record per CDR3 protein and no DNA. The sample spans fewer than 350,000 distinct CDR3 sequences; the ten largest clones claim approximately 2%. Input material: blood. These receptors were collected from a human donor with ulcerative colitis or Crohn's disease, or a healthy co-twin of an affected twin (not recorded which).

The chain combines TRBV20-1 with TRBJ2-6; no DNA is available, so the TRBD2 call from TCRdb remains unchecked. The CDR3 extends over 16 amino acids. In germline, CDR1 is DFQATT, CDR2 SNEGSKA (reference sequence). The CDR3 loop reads CSASGGVHSGANVLTF.

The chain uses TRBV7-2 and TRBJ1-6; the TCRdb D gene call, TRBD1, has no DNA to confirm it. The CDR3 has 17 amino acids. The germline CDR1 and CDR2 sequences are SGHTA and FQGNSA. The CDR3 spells CASSSGSYRVPNSPLHF. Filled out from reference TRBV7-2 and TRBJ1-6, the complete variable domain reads GAGVSQSPSNKVTEKGKDVELRCDPISGHTALYWYRQSLGQGLEFLIYFQGNSAPDKSGLPSDRFSAERTGGSVSTLTIQRTQQEDSAVYLCASSSGSYRVPNSPLHFGNGTRLTVT.

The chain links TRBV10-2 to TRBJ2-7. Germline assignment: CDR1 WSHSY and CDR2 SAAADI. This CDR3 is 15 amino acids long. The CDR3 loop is CASSVAGFLSYEQYF.

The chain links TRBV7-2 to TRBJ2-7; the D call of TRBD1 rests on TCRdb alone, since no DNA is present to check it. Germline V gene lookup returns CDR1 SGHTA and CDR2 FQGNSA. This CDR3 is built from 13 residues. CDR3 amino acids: CASSLGQGSHSRF.

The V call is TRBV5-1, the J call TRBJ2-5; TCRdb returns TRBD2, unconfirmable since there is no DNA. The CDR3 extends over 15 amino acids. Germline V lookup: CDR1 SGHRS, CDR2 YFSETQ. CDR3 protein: CASRLAGGIGETQYF.

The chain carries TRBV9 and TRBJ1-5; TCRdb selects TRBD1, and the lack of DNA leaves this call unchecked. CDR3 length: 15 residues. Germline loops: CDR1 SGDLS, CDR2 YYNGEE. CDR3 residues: CASSERGYGNQPQHF.

The CDR3 loop is CSARDSGPLYRERYGYTF. V usage is TRBV20-1 and J usage is TRBJ1-2; TCRdb designates TRBD1, a call that cannot be tested without DNA. Germline V gene sequence: CDR1 DFQATT, CDR2 SNEGSKA (reference sequence). The CDR3 contains 18 residues.

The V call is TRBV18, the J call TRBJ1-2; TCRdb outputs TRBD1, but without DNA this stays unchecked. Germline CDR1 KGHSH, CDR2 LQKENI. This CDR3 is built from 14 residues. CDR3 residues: CASSRPDRVYGYTF. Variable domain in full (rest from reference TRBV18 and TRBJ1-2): NAGVMQNPRHLVRRRGQEARLRCSPMKGHSHVYWYRQLPEEGLKFMVYLQKENIIDESGMPKERFSAEFPKEGPSILRIQQVVRGDSAAYFCASSRPDRVYGYTFGSGTRLTVV.

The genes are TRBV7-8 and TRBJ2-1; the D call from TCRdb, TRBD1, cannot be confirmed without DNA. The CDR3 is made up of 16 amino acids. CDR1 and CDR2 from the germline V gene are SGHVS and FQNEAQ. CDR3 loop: CASSPTVAGGVNEQFF.

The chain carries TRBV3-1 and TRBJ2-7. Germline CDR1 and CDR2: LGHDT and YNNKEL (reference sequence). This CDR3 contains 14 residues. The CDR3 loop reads CASSQDLVANEQYF.

The CDR3 is CASSQVWFERDDSGANVLTF. The V and J genes are TRBV4-1 and TRBJ2-6; TCRdb proposes TRBD2, but this gene call is untestable without DNA. The germline V gene encodes CDR1 MGHRA and CDR2 YSYEKL. This CDR3 contains 20 residues.

This chain's CDR3 is CASSHPSLYGYTF. The V and J genes are TRBV7-9 and TRBJ1-2. Germline values: CDR1 SEHNR, CDR2 FQNEAQ (reference sequence). The CDR3 is 13 amino acids.

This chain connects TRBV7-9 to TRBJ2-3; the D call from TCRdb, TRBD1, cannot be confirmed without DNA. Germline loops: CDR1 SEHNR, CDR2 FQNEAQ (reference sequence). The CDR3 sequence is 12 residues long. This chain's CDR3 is CASSGQTDTQYF.

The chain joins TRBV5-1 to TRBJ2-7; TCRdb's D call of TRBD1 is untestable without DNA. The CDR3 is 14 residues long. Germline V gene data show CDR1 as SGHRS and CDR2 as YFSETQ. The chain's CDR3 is CASSSGTEAYEQYF.

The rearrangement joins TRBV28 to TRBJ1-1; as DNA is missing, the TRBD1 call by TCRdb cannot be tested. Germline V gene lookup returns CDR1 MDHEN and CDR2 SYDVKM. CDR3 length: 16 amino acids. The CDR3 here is CASSLGQGKPNTEAFF.

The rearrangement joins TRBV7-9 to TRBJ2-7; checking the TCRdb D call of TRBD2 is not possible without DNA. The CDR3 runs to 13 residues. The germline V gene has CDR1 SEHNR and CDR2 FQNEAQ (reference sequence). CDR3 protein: CASSRAVDYEQYF.

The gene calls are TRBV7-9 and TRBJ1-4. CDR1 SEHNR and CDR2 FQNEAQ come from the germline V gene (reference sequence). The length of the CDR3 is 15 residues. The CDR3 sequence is CASSLRLATNEKLFF.

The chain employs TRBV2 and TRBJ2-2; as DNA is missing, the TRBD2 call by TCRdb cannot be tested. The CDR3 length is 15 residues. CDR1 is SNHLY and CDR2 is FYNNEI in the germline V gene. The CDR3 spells CASYLGDWNTGELFF.

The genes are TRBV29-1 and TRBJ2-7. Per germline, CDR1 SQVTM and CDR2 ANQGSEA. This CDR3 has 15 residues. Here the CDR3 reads CSVLLLNPLKIEQYF.

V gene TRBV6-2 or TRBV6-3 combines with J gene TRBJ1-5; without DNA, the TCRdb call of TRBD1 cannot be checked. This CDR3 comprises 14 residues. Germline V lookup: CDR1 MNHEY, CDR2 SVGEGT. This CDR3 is CASSYHPVEQPQHF.

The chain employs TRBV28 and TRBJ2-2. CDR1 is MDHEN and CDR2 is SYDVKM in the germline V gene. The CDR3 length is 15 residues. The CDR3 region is CASTLPTRNTGELFF.

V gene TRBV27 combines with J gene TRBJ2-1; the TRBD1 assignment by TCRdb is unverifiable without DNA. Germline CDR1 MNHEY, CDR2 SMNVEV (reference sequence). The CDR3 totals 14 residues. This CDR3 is CASSRQGPHNEQFF.

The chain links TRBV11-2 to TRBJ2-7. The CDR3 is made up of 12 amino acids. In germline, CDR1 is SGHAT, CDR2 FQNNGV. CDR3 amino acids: CASSFSEYEQYF.

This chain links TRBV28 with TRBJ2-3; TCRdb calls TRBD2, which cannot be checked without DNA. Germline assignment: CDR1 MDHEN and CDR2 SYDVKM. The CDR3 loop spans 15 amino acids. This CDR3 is CASRGVSGSTDTQYF.

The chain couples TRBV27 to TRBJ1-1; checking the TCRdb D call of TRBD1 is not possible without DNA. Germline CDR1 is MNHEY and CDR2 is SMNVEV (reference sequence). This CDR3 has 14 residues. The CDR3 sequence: CASRPGTPNTEAFF.

The CDR3 sequence is CASSLPAGAEQYF. The J gene is TRBJ2-7, the V gene TRBV7-2; TCRdb gives TRBD1 as the D gene, but with no DNA this cannot be confirmed. The CDR3 sequence is 13 residues long. Germline values: CDR1 SGHTA, CDR2 FQGNSA.

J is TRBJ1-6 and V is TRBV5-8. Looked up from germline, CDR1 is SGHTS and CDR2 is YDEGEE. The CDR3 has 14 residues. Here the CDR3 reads CASSLQYFNSPLHF. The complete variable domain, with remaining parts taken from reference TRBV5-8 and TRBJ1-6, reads EAGVTQSPTHLIKTRGQQATLRCSPISGHTSVYWYQQALGLGLQFLLWYDEGEERNRGNFPPRFSGRQFPNYSSELNVNALELEDSALYLCASSLQYFNSPLHFGNGTRLTVT.